The T cell receptor (beta chain) under discussion was sequenced for a study of cytomegalovirus exposure and HLA in healthy donors. Findings and limits, study-wide: Cytomegalovirus association was listed for 170 or so TCR beta chains.

60 Vbeta and 13 Jbeta primers were used in PCR. Sequencing used immunoSEQ multiplex PCR; TCRdb keeps in-frame clones, though not all of them. The sample gives fewer than 150,000 clones, 60% to 85% of which show up once; roughly 2.8% is in the top ten. The CDR3 has 14 residues. The germline CDR1 and CDR2 sequences are SEHNR and FQNEAQ (reference sequence). V was trimmed by 6 bases and J by 2 bases, leaving 11 bases between them. This clone was counted between two and nine times. Its cognate antigen is unknown. The sequencing input was PBMCs. This sequence originates from a male donor in good health and CMV-seronegative. The genes are TRBV7-9 and TRBJ1-5, with a possible D match to TRBD1 (6 bases). Written as DNA, the CDR3 is TGTGCCAGCAGTCAACAGGGTGGCAATCAGCCCCAGCATTTT. This gives the protein CASSQQGGNQPQHF. The whole variable domain, filled in from reference TRBV7-9 and TRBJ1-5, reads DTGVSQNPRHKITKRGQNVTFRCDPISEHNRLYWYRQTLGQGPEFLTYFQNEAQLEKSRLLSDRFSAERPKGSFSTLEIQRTEQGDSAMYLCASSQQGGNQPQHFGDGTRLSIL.